The 27 T cell receptor beta chains below come from one sample, sequenced in a study of blood T cell repertoires in COVID-19. Sequencing was performed with immunoSEQ multiplex PCR; in TCRdb, only in-frame clones are kept and a portion is missing. The repertoire holds more than 350,000 clones, with roughly 90% as singletons. Sequencing was performed on PBMCs or T cells enriched from blood (not recorded which). The source of these receptors is a woman younger than 30 who had been exposed to COVID-19.

The chain combines TRBV7-6 with TRBJ2-7; D possibly corresponds to TRBD2 (6 bases). V dropped 1 base and J dropped 2 bases, with 15 bases sitting between them. The CDR3 contains 16 residues. CDR1 is SGHVS and CDR2 is FNYEAQ in the germline V gene. Here the CDR3 reads CASSLGFGTQTYEQYF. The DNA of the CDR3 is TGTGCCAGCAGCTTAGGGTTCGGGACTCAGACCTACGAGCAGTACTTC.

The chain joins TRBV6-5 to TRBJ2-7; 8 bases are shared with TRBD2. Germline CDR1 reads MNHEY; CDR2 reads SVGAGI. V dropped 0 bases and J dropped 2; count of bases not matched to a gene: 3. This CDR3 contains 15 residues. CDR3 region: CASSYSGSGTYEQYF. CDR3 sequence (DNA): TGTGCCAGCAGTTACTCGGGTAGCGGGACCTACGAGCAGTACTTC.

The rearrangement joins TRBV27 to TRBJ2-3; 7 bases are shared with TRBD2. Losses at the gene ends were 0 bases for V and 4 bases for J; bases not matched to a gene: 1. The germline V gene has CDR1 MNHEY and CDR2 SMNVEV (reference sequence). The CDR3 sequence is 14 residues long. The CDR3 sequence is CASSLSGRPDTQYF. The CDR3 nucleotides are TGTGCCAGCAGTTTATCCGGGAGGCCAGATACGCAGTATTTT.

The V gene is TRBV12-3 or TRBV12-4, the J gene TRBJ2-2; tentative D call: TRBD2 (6 bases). The CDR3 is 13 amino acids. With 5 bases removed from V and 6 bases from J, the gap between germline ends came to 10 bases. CDR3 loop: CASSPRLAGELFF. CDR3 in DNA: TGTGCCAGCAGTCCGCGACTAGCCGGGGAGCTGTTTTTT.

The CDR3 loop reads CASSPRGTGQTDTQYF. The CDR3 coding sequence is TGTGCCAGCTCACCACGGGGGACAGGGCAGACAGATACGCAGTATTTT. The V and J genes are TRBV18 and TRBJ2-3; 9 nucleotides line up with TRBD1. CDR3 length: 16 amino acids. J gave up 3 bases and V 1 base, and 5 bases lay outside the gene matches. Looked up from germline, CDR1 is KGHSH and CDR2 is LQKENI.

The chain uses TRBV18 and TRBJ1-4, with 7 positions matching TRBD1. J gave up 8 bases and V 4 bases, and 7 bases lay outside the gene matches. Germline loops: CDR1 KGHSH, CDR2 LQKENI. This CDR3 is 14 amino acids long. CDR3 region: CASSQTGQNEKLFF. The CDR3, as DNA: TGTGCCAGCTCACAGACAGGGCAAAACGAAAAACTGTTTTTT.

The chain couples TRBV5-6 to TRBJ2-1; 9 bases are shared with TRBD2. CDR3 length equals 15 residues. Germline V gene data show CDR1 as SGHDT and CDR2 as YYEEEE. V lost 4 bases to trimming and J lost 4 bases; unmatched junction nucleotides: 6. CDR3 loop: CASSPGLAIYNEQFF. The CDR3 nucleotides read TGTGCCAGCAGCCCAGGACTAGCGATATACAATGAGCAGTTCTTC.

CDR3 nucleotides: TGCGCCAGCAGCCTCGGACAGTACTACGAGCAGTACTTC. As protein: CASSLGQYYEQYF. This rearrangement joins TRBV4-1 to TRBJ2-7, with a tentative D call TRBD1 (6 bases). V shed 4 bases and J shed 3 bases, with 10 bases lying between them. The germline V gene encodes CDR1 MGHRA and CDR2 YSYEKL. The CDR3 sequence is 13 residues long.

This chain joins TRBV18 and TRBJ2-7, with TRBD1 matching over 8 bases. This CDR3 has 16 amino acids. Trimming removed 0 bases from V and 6 bases from J; junction bases left unmatched: 10. CDR1 is KGHSH, CDR2 LQKENI, per germline. The CDR3 sequence: CASSPPAGQGWGEQYF. The CDR3 DNA is TGTGCCAGCTCACCACCGGCCGGACAGGGATGGGGCGAGCAGTACTTC.

The V gene is TRBV5-1, the J gene TRBJ2-7; the D is unclear. The CDR3 totals 11 residues. Germline loops: CDR1 SGHRS, CDR2 YFSETQ. V lost 4 bases and J lost 2, with 4 bases in between. CDR3 region: CASSQAYEQYF. The CDR3 DNA reads as TGCGCCAGCAGCCAGGCCTACGAGCAGTACTTC.

The chain carries TRBV7-2 and TRBJ1-1; no reliable D call. Germline V CDR1 and CDR2: SGHTA, FQGNSA. CDR3 length: 15 residues. V lost 1 base, J lost 0 bases, and 9 bases lay in between. The CDR3 region has the DNA TGTGCCAGCAGCTTAGTCGGTAGTCTGAACACTGAAGCTTTCTTT. Protein: CASSLVGSLNTEAFF.

V and J are TRBV5-6 and TRBJ1-6; possible D gene TRBD1, 6 bases. Deletions cut 4 bases from V and 0 bases from J, with 20 bases between. Germline lookup yields CDR1 SGHDT and CDR2 YYEEEE. This CDR3 comprises 19 residues. CDR3 nucleotides: TGTGCCAGCAGCGCACTAGGGACATTGGGGAGCTCCTATAATTCACCCCTCCACTTT. Its translation is CASSALGTLGSSYNSPLHF.

This clone was seen only a few times. The V gene is TRBV25-1, the J gene TRBJ1-6; D is unresolved. V was clipped by 8 bases and J by 3 bases, with 11 bases between them. CDR1 and CDR2 (germline): MGHDK, SYGVNS. The CDR3 extends over 14 amino acids. This chain's CDR3 is CASRQEVYNSPLHF. DNA for the CDR3: TGTGCCAGCCGACAAGAAGTCTATAATTCACCCCTCCACTTT.

This chain links TRBV11-2 with TRBJ1-2, with 9 positions matching TRBD1. The J segment lost 6 bases and the V segment lost 5 bases, leaving 10 bases of the junction unmatched. The CDR3 runs to 15 residues. Germline V lookup: CDR1 SGHAT, CDR2 FQNNGV. CDR3 in amino acids: CASSPNRGRLDGYTF. In DNA, the CDR3 is TGTGCCAGCAGCCCAAACAGGGGGCGTCTGGATGGCTACACCTTC. Full variable domain (rest looked up from reference TRBV11-2 and TRBJ1-2): EAGVAQSPRYKIIEKRQSVAFWCNPISGHATLYWYQQILGQGPKLLIQFQNNGVVDDSQLPKDRFSAERLKGVDSTLKIQPAKLEDSAVYLCASSPNRGRLDGYTFGSGTRLTVV.

A word on this clone: Other DNA sequences in this specimen translate into the identical CDR3. The J gene is TRBJ2-7, the V gene TRBV2; 7 bases map to TRBD1. This CDR3 is 13 amino acids long. Germline lookup yields CDR1 SNHLY and CDR2 FYNNEI. The junction had 0 bases not matched to a gene; V was cut back by 4 bases and J by 0 bases. CDR3 residues: CASSGDSSYEQYF. In nucleotides, the CDR3 is TGTGCCAGCAGTGGGGACAGCTCCTACGAGCAGTACTTC.

This rearrangement joins TRBV7-2 to TRBJ2-5, with TRBD1 matching over 8 bases. Germline V lookup: CDR1 SGHTA, CDR2 FQGNSA. J was trimmed by 1 base and V by 7 bases; bases with no gene match: 11. The CDR3 runs to 16 residues. The CDR3 DNA reads as TGTGCCAGCACCCTCCGACAGGGGTCTGTCCAAGAGACCCAGTACTTC. Protein sequence: CASTLRQGSVQETQYF.

This rearrangement joins TRBV5-8 to TRBJ1-1, with D maybe TRBD1 (5 bases). The CDR3 is 15 residues long. V was clipped by 0 bases and J by 4 bases, with 13 bases between them. The germline V gene has CDR1 SGHTS and CDR2 YDEGEE. The DNA of the CDR3 is TGTGCCAGCAGCTTGGCCAGGGTATTTCGCACTGAAGCTTTCTTT. It codes for CASSLARVFRTEAFF.

The V gene is TRBV21-1, the J gene TRBJ2-7; TRBD1, the table's D call, was not compared with the DNA. TRBV21-1 is noted as a pseudogene. The CDR3 has 16 residues. The CDR3 region is CASSPPRPGGYHEQYF. The CDR3 bases are TGTGCCAGCAGCCCCCCCCGGCCAGGGGGTTACCACGAGCAGTACTTC.

The rearrangement uses TRBV28 and TRBJ1-5; D remains unclear. This CDR3 is 16 amino acids long. Germline CDR1 reads MDHEN; CDR2 reads SYDVKM. The V end was cut by 7 bases, the J end by 0 bases, with 16 bases between. The CDR3 protein is CASKGGTMYSNQPQHF. CDR3 bases: TGTGCCAGCAAAGGAGGCACCATGTATAGCAATCAGCCCCAGCATTTT.

The chain joins TRBV9 to TRBJ2-1; 8 nucleotides align to TRBD2. From germline, CDR1 is SGDLS and CDR2 YYNGEE. The CDR3 is 13 amino acids. The V segment lost 5 bases and the J segment 7 bases; nucleotides outside the gene matches: 5. The CDR3 region is CASSGGGMNEQFF. The CDR3 DNA is TGTGCCAGCAGTGGCGGGGGGATGAATGAGCAGTTCTTC. The whole variable domain, filled in from reference TRBV9 and TRBJ2-1, reads DSGVTQTPKHLITATGQRVTLRCSPRSGDLSVYWYQQSLDQGLQFLIQYYNGEERAKGNILERFSAQQFPDLHSELNLSSLELGDSALYFCASSGGGMNEQFFGPGTRLTVL.

This rearrangement joins TRBV5-6 to TRBJ1-6; D is unresolved. The CDR3 runs to 15 residues. Per the germline V gene, CDR1 is SGHDT and CDR2 is YYEEEE. Trimming stripped 0 bases from V and 5 bases from J, with 9 bases between. The CDR3 region has the DNA TGTGCCAGCAGCTTGGTCGGCCGGGATAATTCACCCCTCCACTTT. This codes for CASSLVGRDNSPLHF.

V is TRBV12-5 and J is TRBJ1-3, with D tentatively TRBD1 (6 bases). The CDR3 has 16 residues. The germline V gene has CDR1 LGHNT and CDR2 FRNRAP. V dropped 5 bases and J dropped 2 bases, with 16 bases sitting between them. CDR3 sequence: CASGVRGQGTGNTIYF. The DNA of the CDR3 is TGTGCTAGTGGTGTTCGAGGCCAGGGGACTGGAAACACCATATATTTT.

This rearrangement joins TRBV9 to TRBJ2-2, with 9 bases that match TRBD2. This CDR3 contains 15 residues. Looked up from germline, CDR1 is SGDLS and CDR2 is YYNGEE. V was pared by 0 bases and J by 7 bases, with 4 bases of the junction left unmatched. The CDR3 DNA follows: TGTGCCAGCAGCGTAGGCGGGGGGGCGGACGGGGAGCTGTTTTTT. As protein: CASSVGGGADGELFF. The full variable domain, with the rest looked up from reference TRBV9 and TRBJ2-2, is DSGVTQTPKHLITATGQRVTLRCSPRSGDLSVYWYQQSLDQGLQFLIQYYNGEERAKGNILERFSAQQFPDLHSELNLSSLELGDSALYFCASSVGGGADGELFFGEGSRLTVL.

V and J are TRBV4-1 and TRBJ2-1; D remains unclear. Germline-derived CDR1 and CDR2 are MGHRA and YSYEKL. Trimming shortened V by 0 bases and J by 12 bases, and 9 bases separated the two germline ends. This CDR3 has 12 amino acids. CDR3 loop: CASSQDGVVQFF. Here the CDR3 DNA reads TGCGCCAGCAGCCAAGATGGAGTAGTGCAGTTCTTC.

This clone occurred a few times. V and J are TRBV6-5 and TRBJ1-1; possibly TRBD1 for D (5 bases). This CDR3 is built from 13 residues. V lost 6 bases and J 0 bases, leaving 8 bases between the germline ends. CDR1 and CDR2 (germline): MNHEY, SVGAGI. CDR3 in amino acids: CASSLDMNTEAFF. The CDR3 nucleotides are TGTGCCAGCAGCCTGGACATGAACACTGAAGCTTTCTTT.

This clone was recorded a few times. The J gene is TRBJ1-5, the V gene TRBV4-2; D may be TRBD1 (5 bases). The CDR3 totals 16 residues. CDR1 LGHNA and CDR2 YNFKEQ come from the germline V gene. V lost 0 bases and J 7 bases, leaving 16 bases between the germline ends. The CDR3 here is CASSQEWGREEQPQHF. The CDR3 DNA follows: TGTGCCAGCAGCCAAGAATGGGGCAGGGAGGAACAGCCCCAGCATTTT.

This chain connects TRBV4-3 to TRBJ2-2, with TRBD1 identical over 8 bases. V was clipped by 0 bases and J by 4 bases; unmatched bases: 4. From germline, CDR1 is LGHNA and CDR2 YSLEER. This CDR3 region has 16 residues. The CDR3 spells CASSQDRTGGTGELFF. CDR3 DNA: TGCGCCAGCAGCCAAGATCGTACAGGGGGCACCGGGGAGCTGTTTTTT.